This T cell receptor (beta chain) came from a study of blood T cell repertoires in COVID-19. Background on the study: Specimens from acute and convalescent COVID-19 originated in the United States, Italy and Spain. The cDNA or gDNA used as material had been derived from T cells, B-cell-depleted T cells, or PBMCs.

The ends lost 5 bases at V and 4 bases at J; junction bases unmatched: 6. Germline V gene sequence: CDR1 SGHVS, CDR2 FQNEAQ. The CDR3 has 16 amino acids. Profiling relied on immunoSEQ multiplex PCR, and the TCRdb table lists in-frame clones only, not all of them. Among 90,000 to 120,000 clones listed, 90% to 95% were seen once. Sequenced material: peripheral blood. The chain is built from TRBV7-8 and TRBJ1-5; 12 bases line up with TRBD1. This TCR derives from a human donor in a cohort sampled during active COVID-19. The CDR3 sequence: CASSTGTGGANQPQHF. Here the CDR3 DNA reads TGTGCCAGCAGCACTGGGACAGGGGGCGCGAATCAGCCCCAGCATTTT. The full variable domain, in which reference TRBV7-8 and TRBJ1-5 provide the parts outside the CDR3, is GAGVSQSPRYKVAKRGQDVALRCDPISGHVSLFWYQQALGQGPEFLTYFQNEAQLDKSGLPSDRFFAERPEGSVSTLKIQRTQQEDSAVYLCASSTGTGGANQPQHFGDGTRLSIL.